Listed below are T cell receptor beta chains from one sample, sequenced in a study of identical twins. TCRdb re-analysed the 5' RACE reads in MiXCR, keeping a single row per CDR3 protein. The data show about 1.7 million distinct CDR3 sequences, with around a third seen just once and around 0.3% held by the top ten. The sequencing input was cord blood. Receptors were obtained from a newborn girl in good health. Both conserved end residues are trimmed from each CDR3. The order of the fields is clone size, V gene, CDR3 length, CDR3 protein. Clone size appears in some rows only: once, few, many, or a class for an expanded clone.

>-|TRBV25-1|15
ASSDSGTSGSKETQC
>few|TRBV19|12
ATHEGSGNQPQH
>few|TRBV9|14
ASSLGTGSSYNEQF
>few|TRBV7-6|11
ASSLPNNYGYT
>-|TRBV12-3/TRBV12-4|14
ASSFGRAKSNYGYT
>-|TRBV21-1|12
ASSKLRDSYGYT
>few|TRBV4-2|15
ASSQDPGVYSNQPQH
>-|TRBV20-1|12
SARLRASSYEQY
>few|TRBV18|12
ASSPASYSYEQY
>-|TRBV6-6|14
ASTIPTSGRTDTQY
>-|TRBV27|13
ASRGTGGLADTQY
>few|TRBV7-9|12
ASSLTGHFYGYT
>-|TRBV2|10
ASSEEDQPQH
>few|TRBV12-3/TRBV12-4|10
ASRIGTGGYT
>few|TRBV29-1|11
SVGGPSNQPQH
>few|TRBV20-1|11
SALNIRGNEQY
>-|TRBV10-3|10
AISESGCEQF
>-|TRBV21-1|12
ASSPEGGSYEQY
>few|TRBV6-6|11
ASSYPQGHEQY
>-|TRBV29-1|12
SVEPQDLIGGYT
>-|TRBV29-1|11
SVLRIVNTEAF
>few|TRBV20-1|10
SAGEGGSPLH
>few|TRBV20-1|9
SEWTGLGYT
>-|TRBV3-1|6
ASFGLF
>many|TRBV20-1|11
SAPDRGTDTQY
>-|TRBV28|15
ASSINPGQPSNYGYT
>-|TRBV6-2/TRBV6-3|11
ASSYGLSKGAF
>-|TRBV4-1|13
ASSHMGVFNEKLF
>few|TRBV27|19
ASSHLRAGGLLSPSTDTQY
>many|TRBV4-2|13
ASSHNSRDPDTQY
>-|TRBV12-3/TRBV12-4|11
ASSLASKETQY